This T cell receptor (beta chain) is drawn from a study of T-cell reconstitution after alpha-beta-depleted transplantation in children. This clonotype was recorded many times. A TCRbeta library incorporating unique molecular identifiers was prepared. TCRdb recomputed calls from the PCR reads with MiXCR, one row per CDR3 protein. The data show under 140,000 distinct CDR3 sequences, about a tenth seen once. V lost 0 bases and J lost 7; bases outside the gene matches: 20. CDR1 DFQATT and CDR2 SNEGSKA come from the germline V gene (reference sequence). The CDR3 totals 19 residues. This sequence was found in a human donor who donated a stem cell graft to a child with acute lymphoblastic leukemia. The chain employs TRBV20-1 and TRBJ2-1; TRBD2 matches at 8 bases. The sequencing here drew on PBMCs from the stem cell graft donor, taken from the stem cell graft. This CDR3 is CSARDLRPEREFSGNEQFF. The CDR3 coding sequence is TGCAGTGCTAGAGATCTTCGGCCGGAGCGGGAGTTCTCTGGGAATGAGCAGTTCTTC.